This T cell receptor beta chain was found in a study of radiotherapy plus CTLA-4 blockade in lung cancer. Points from the study as a whole: Interferon-beta, together with early blood T cell clone dynamics, reportedly best predicted response. Once radiotherapy plus ipilimumab had been given, TCR clones derived from tumor expanded in blood.

Trimming pared 6 bases from V and 2 bases from J, leaving 15 bases between. This CDR3 is built from 15 residues. Germline V lookup: CDR1 MNHEY, CDR2 SVGAGI. TCRdb's copy holds only in-frame clones and misses some; the assay was immunoSEQ multiplex PCR. The sample has 70,000 to 85,000 clones, over 65% seen once. Points on this clone: Its antigen remains unknown.

Sequenced here: peripheral blood, sampled from a patient treated with radiotherapy plus ipilimumab. The sequence was collected from a human donor with non-small cell lung cancer whose response to radiotherapy plus ipilimumab could not be evaluated. The chain employs TRBV6-5 and TRBJ2-3; tentative D call: TRBD2 (5 bases). The CDR3 nucleotides are TGTGCCAGCAGGTCGGGGTGGGGTTCCACAGATACGCAGTATTTT. As protein: CASRSGWGSTDTQYF.